Described below is a single T cell receptor (beta chain) sequence and its context. Its antigen is as yet unknown. Profiled with immunoSEQ multiplex PCR; TCRdb holds only in-frame clones, not every one. Of about 14,000 clones listed, 64% are singletons. The CDR3 consists of 13 residues. The ends were cut back, 2 bases at V and 7 bases at J, with 11 bases in the middle. CDR1 and CDR2 (germline): MNHEY, SMNVEV (reference sequence). This specimen belongs to a study of cytotoxic CD8 clonotypes in ibrutinib-treated CLL. Study at large: Outcomes included some 24 partial and 2 complete responses; after median approximately 70 months, roughly 14 stayed remitted and roughly twelve progressed. Study outcomes and limitations: The clonality went up when patients responded to ibrutinib and dropped back toward baseline at progression. In sustained-remission versus progressing patients, sampling times differed.

This clonotype originated in a human donor with chronic lymphocytic leukemia. The chain carries TRBV27 and TRBJ1-1, with D perhaps TRBD1 (6 bases). This sample comprised PBMCs, obtained before ibrutinib treatment. In DNA form, the CDR3 reads TGTGCCAGCAGTTTAGTTGGACAGATTGAAGCTTTCTTT. It yields the protein CASSLVGQIEAFF.